A single sample is the source of the 32 T cell receptor beta chains below, sequenced in a study of T cell repertoires in cytomegalovirus infection. MiXCR, run by TCRdb on the reads, gives a single entry per CDR3 protein. Found here are roughly 280,000 distinct CDR3 sequences, roughly 9% of them singletons; the top ten hold roughly 16%. The source material was PBMCs. The receptor set was obtained from a human donor in good health (CMV status not recorded). Some clones in this sample may be carry-over from other donors' samples.

In its sample, this clonotype was seen a few times. The chain links TRBV19 to TRBJ2-2; 13 positions agree with TRBD2. The germline gives CDR1 LNHDA, CDR2 SQIVND (reference sequence). The CDR3 runs 14 residues. Unmatched junction bases numbered 4, after V lost 10 bases and J lost 5 bases. The CDR3 reads CATTGLAGTGELFF. The DNA for the CDR3 is TGTGCCACCACGGGACTAGCGGGAACCGGGGAGCTGTTTTTT.

This clonotype was picked up a small number of times. Just one base apart from a much larger clone, this may be a read error. The V call is TRBV11-3, the J call TRBJ2-5, with D possibly matching TRBD1 (5 bases). CDR3 length: 13 residues. From germline, CDR1 is SGHNT and CDR2 YENEEA. V was shortened by 5 bases and J by 2 bases, with 9 bases between the two germline ends. The CDR3 here is CASSPRQQETQYF. The DNA for the CDR3 is TGTGCCAGCAGCCCGAGACAGCAAGAGACCCAGTACTTC.

This clonotype was observed many times. The CDR3: CASSPRTSGRAGGRDTQYF. CDR3 DNA: TGTGCCAGCAGTCCGAGGACTAGCGGGAGGGCCGGAGGTAGAGATACGCAGTATTTT. The rearrangement links TRBV6-1 to TRBJ2-3, with TRBD2 identical over 15 bases. Losses at the gene ends were 5 bases for V and 5 bases for J; bases not matched to a gene: 14. Germline V lookup: CDR1 MNHNS, CDR2 SASEGT. This CDR3 spans 19 amino acids.

This chain connects TRBV6-2 or TRBV6-3 to TRBJ2-7; no definite D call. Looked up from germline, CDR1 is MNHEY and CDR2 is SVGEGT. This CDR3 has 14 residues. V lost 6 bases and J 5 bases, leaving 17 bases between the germline ends. The CDR3, as DNA: TGTGCCAGCAGAAACGATGGGAATCGCCACGAGCAGTACTTC. Translating gives CASRNDGNRHEQYF.

This clonotype was detected ten times or more. This chain uses TRBV5-6 with TRBJ2-3; D remains ambiguous. V dropped 0 bases and J dropped 2 bases, with 7 bases sitting between them. This CDR3 region has 14 residues. Per the germline V gene, CDR1 is SGHDT and CDR2 is YYEEEE. CDR3 DNA: TGTGCCAGCAGCTTGGAACGGACCACAGATACGCAGTATTTT. Residues: CASSLERTTDTQYF.

This clonotype was counted many times. The chain uses TRBV12-3 or TRBV12-4 and TRBJ1-6; D is ambiguous. V lost 5 bases and J 0 bases, leaving 5 bases between the germline ends. This CDR3 has 14 amino acids. DNA for the CDR3: TGTGCCAGCAGTCCTAGCTCCTATAATTCACCCCTCCACTTT. Translated, it gives CASSPSSYNSPLHF.

In this sample, this clonotype turned up many times. This chain connects TRBV7-2 to TRBJ1-3, with D perhaps TRBD1 (6 bases). V dropped 0 bases and J dropped 4 bases, with 13 bases sitting between them. Germline V gene sequence: CDR1 SGHTA, CDR2 FQGNSA. This CDR3 contains 16 residues. CDR3 residues: CASSLALTGPGNTIYF. Written as DNA, the CDR3 is TGTGCCAGCAGCTTAGCCCTAACAGGGCCCGGAAACACCATATATTTT. The variable domain in full, completed from reference TRBV7-2 and TRBJ1-3, reads GAGVSQSPSNKVTEKGKDVELRCDPISGHTALYWYRQSLGQGLEFLIYFQGNSAPDKSGLPSDRFSAERTGGSVSTLTIQRTQQEDSAVYLCASSLALTGPGNTIYFGEGSWLTVV.

This clonotype was seen more than once but under ten times. The gene calls are TRBV2 and TRBJ2-3; D not resolved. This CDR3 is built from 15 residues. The V end lost 6 bases, the J end lost 1 base, and 14 bases lay between the germline ends. Germline loops: CDR1 SNHLY, CDR2 FYNNEI. CDR3 bases: TGTGCCAGCAGATTTCAGGCCCTTGGCACAGATACGCAGTATTTT. It specifies CASRFQALGTDTQYF.

This clonotype was observed at least ten times. This sequence joins TRBV7-2 and TRBJ1-1; D is possibly TRBD1 (5 bases). The CDR3 covers 12 residues. Trimming removed 1 base at V and 6 bases at J, with 6 bases between. CDR1 and CDR2 from the germline V gene are SGHTA and FQGNSA. The CDR3 region is CASSLVRAEAFF. The CDR3 region has the DNA TGTGCCAGCAGCTTAGTCAGGGCTGAAGCTTTCTTT.

In this sample, this clonotype turned up a few times. The chain recombines TRBV6-2 or TRBV6-3 with TRBJ2-2; weak D call: TRBD2 (7 bases). Looked up from germline, CDR1 is MNHEY and CDR2 is SVGEGT. The CDR3 extends over 19 amino acids. Trimming took 1 base from V and 0 from J, leaving 18 bases between them. CDR3 DNA: TGTGCCAGCAGTTACTTACGGGGGGCGCCGCTGGCGAACACCGGGGAGCTGTTTTTT. Protein: CASSYLRGAPLANTGELFF.

The sample holds many counts of this clonotype. This chain uses TRBV12-3 or TRBV12-4 with TRBJ2-5; D remains ambiguous. The ends were cut back, 1 base at V and 4 bases at J, with 13 bases in the middle. CDR3 length: 15 residues. The CDR3 nucleotides read TGTGCCAGCAGTTTAGGGGCCACGTTGGCAGAGACCCAGTACTTC. Translating it yields CASSLGATLAETQYF.

This clonotype was counted ten times or more. The V call is TRBV7-6, the J call TRBJ2-2; D might be TRBD2 (6 bases). The CDR3 is 16 amino acids. Germline V gene sequence: CDR1 SGHVS, CDR2 FNYEAQ. Trimming pared 6 bases from V and 0 bases from J, leaving 14 bases between. CDR3 nucleotide sequence: TGTGCCAGCAGTTGGGGGGTGGACTCGAACACCGGGGAGCTGTTTTTT. This codes for CASSWGVDSNTGELFF.

The V gene is TRBV20-1, the J gene TRBJ2-5; 13 nucleotides match TRBD2. The germline V gene has CDR1 DFQATT and CDR2 SNEGSKA (reference sequence). Losses at the gene ends were 6 bases for V and 7 bases for J; bases not matched to a gene: 11. The CDR3 is made up of 15 amino acids. CDR3 residues: CSARLAGGPIRTQYF. In DNA form, the CDR3 reads TGCAGTGCAAGACTAGCGGGGGGACCGATTCGGACCCAGTACTTC.

In this sample, this clonotype turned up many times. The V call is TRBV6-1, the J call TRBJ1-2, with D hard to call. The V gene's germline CDR1 is MNHNS and CDR2 SASEGT. Between the trimmed V and J ends, which lost 5 bases and 4 bases, there was a span of 20 bases. The CDR3 totals 16 residues. CDR3 nucleotide sequence: TGTGCCAGCAGTTCACAGTTCCGAGGAGATATCTATGGCTACACCTTC. It is translated as CASSSQFRGDIYGYTF.

Ten or more counts support this clonotype. This chain uses TRBV7-2 with TRBJ2-3, with D uncertain. This CDR3 is 15 amino acids long. CDR1 is SGHTA, CDR2 FQGNSA, per germline. V shed 4 bases and J shed 4 bases, with 15 bases lying between them. The CDR3 loop is CASSSRIASADTQYF. DNA of the CDR3: TGTGCCAGCAGCTCCAGAATAGCATCCGCAGATACGCAGTATTTT.

This clonotype was recorded a few times. The rearrangement joins TRBV15 to TRBJ1-5; the match to TRBD1 covers 7 bases. The CDR3 is 17 residues long. Germline V gives CDR1 LNHNV, CDR2 YYDKDF (reference sequence). Losses at the gene ends were 0 bases for V and 4 bases for J; bases not matched to a gene: 9. In nucleotides, the CDR3 is TGTGCCACCAGCAGAGATCCCCCAGGGGGTATGAATCAGCCCCAGCATTTT. Its protein is CATSRDPPGGMNQPQHF.

This clonotype was recorded at least ten times. This rearrangement joins TRBV20-1 to TRBJ1-2; no reliable D call. The CDR3 is made up of 14 amino acids. The germline V and J ends were trimmed by 5 bases and 2 bases, with 15 bases remaining between them. Per the germline V gene, CDR1 is DFQATT and CDR2 is SNEGSKA (reference sequence). This chain's CDR3 is CSAPLGQTNYGYTF. As DNA, the CDR3 is TGCAGTGCTCCCCTCGGGCAGACCAACTATGGCTACACCTTC.

This clonotype was seen at least ten times. J is TRBJ2-3 and V is TRBV24-1; the D call may be TRBD1 or TRBD2 (6 bases each). Germline V lookup: CDR1 KGHDR, CDR2 SFDVKD. V was cut by 2 bases and J by 9 bases, with 17 bases left in between. The CDR3 extends over 15 amino acids. This chain's CDR3 is CATSDYGGSGLTQYF. CDR3 bases: TGTGCCACCAGTGATTACGGGGGCAGCGGCCTAACGCAGTATTTT.

This clonotype came up many times. The CDR3 reads CASNPDRGIRQPQHF. The CDR3 DNA follows: TGTGCCAGCAATCCGGACAGGGGGATCCGTCAGCCCCAGCATTTT. This sequence joins TRBV6-2 or TRBV6-3 and TRBJ1-5; 10 nucleotides agree with TRBD1. Per germline, CDR1 MNHEY and CDR2 SVGEGT. There are 15 residues in the CDR3. V shed 7 bases and J 6 bases; nucleotides not matched to a gene: 9.

The sample holds a few counts of this clonotype. This rearrangement joins TRBV20-1 to TRBJ1-1; D call uncertain. The germline V gene encodes CDR1 DFQATT and CDR2 SNEGSKA (reference sequence). The CDR3 has 12 residues. The ends were cut back, 5 bases at V and 1 base at J, with 8 bases in the middle. The CDR3: CSALNPNTEAFF. The CDR3 coding sequence is TGCAGTGCTTTGAACCCGAACACTGAAGCTTTCTTT.

This clonotype was seen ten or more times. This chain joins TRBV20-1 and TRBJ2-1, with a tentative D call TRBD1 (6 bases). From germline, CDR1 is DFQATT and CDR2 SNEGSKA (reference sequence). V lost 1 base and J lost 9, with 22 bases in between. This CDR3 is built from 16 residues. DNA for the CDR3: TGCAGTGCTAGAGGGCTGAACCGGGACACTAGAATTGAGCAGTTCTTC. This encodes CSARGLNRDTRIEQFF.

The genes are TRBV24-1 and TRBJ2-3, with TRBD1 as a possible D gene (6 bases). This CDR3 comprises 17 residues. Germline loops: CDR1 KGHDR, CDR2 SFDVKD. V lost 2 bases and J 0 bases, leaving 14 bases between the germline ends. In DNA, the CDR3 is TGTGCCACCAGTGATTCGGGGACAATCTCTAGCACAGATACGCAGTATTTT. The encoded protein is CATSDSGTISSTDTQYF.

This clonotype came up many times. The chain combines TRBV6-1 with TRBJ1-5; tentatively, D is TRBD1 (5 bases). V was pared by 7 bases and J by 6 bases, with 25 bases between. The length of the CDR3 is 17 residues. Germline lookup yields CDR1 MNHNS and CDR2 SASEGT. The CDR3 sequence: CASTNPLAGFVRQPQHF. Here the CDR3 DNA reads TGTGCCAGCACCAACCCCCTAGCAGGGTTTGTTCGTCAGCCCCAGCATTTT.

This clonotype was observed at least ten times. The chain links TRBV12-5 to TRBJ2-1; D unresolved. This CDR3 has 14 amino acids. With 1 base removed from V and 5 bases from J, the gap between germline ends came to 9 bases. Germline CDR1 LGHNT, CDR2 FRNRAP. CDR3 coding DNA: TGTGCTAGTGGTTTGGCTCCGCAAAACAATGAGCAGTTCTTC. Amino acids: CASGLAPQNNEQFF.

This clonotype came up many times. The gene calls are TRBV7-8 and TRBJ2-1, with a tentative D call TRBD1 (6 bases). This CDR3 is 15 amino acids long. Germline V lookup: CDR1 SGHVS, CDR2 FQNEAQ. V was trimmed by 2 bases and J by 12 bases, leaving 20 bases between them. The CDR3 DNA is TGTGCCAGCAGCTTAAGGGACAACTTTCTACTCGGGCAGTTCTTC. Translating it yields CASSLRDNFLLGQFF.

V is TRBV20-1 and J is TRBJ1-5, with D perhaps TRBD1 (6 bases). The CDR3 extends over 15 amino acids. CDR1 and CDR2 from the germline V gene are DFQATT and SNEGSKA (reference sequence). Between the trimmed V and J ends, which lost 0 bases and 6 bases, there was a span of 15 bases. CDR3 protein: CSAREQGHFRQPQHF. The CDR3 nucleotides read TGCAGTGCTAGAGAACAGGGCCATTTCCGTCAGCCCCAGCATTTT.

Ten or more counts support this clonotype. This chain connects TRBV20-1 to TRBJ2-7, with unresolved D. This CDR3 has 14 amino acids. Per the germline V gene, CDR1 is DFQATT and CDR2 is SNEGSKA (reference sequence). V lost 1 base and J 2 bases, leaving 12 bases between the germline ends. The DNA for the CDR3 is TGCAGTGCTAGAGTCAGGATTGGTACCTACGAGCAGTACTTC. It specifies CSARVRIGTYEQYF.

This clonotype was seen ten or more times. The J gene is TRBJ2-1, the V gene TRBV7-2; no reliable D call. Trimming removed 0 bases at V and 0 bases at J, with 6 bases between. Germline lookup yields CDR1 SGHTA and CDR2 FQGNSA. CDR3 length equals 15 residues. CDR3 loop: CASSLAVGSYNEQFF. The CDR3 region has the DNA TGTGCCAGCAGCTTAGCCGTGGGCTCCTACAATGAGCAGTTCTTC.

This clonotype was picked up many times. The chain combines TRBV19 with TRBJ1-5; 7 positions agree with TRBD1. This CDR3 spans 14 amino acids. V shed 9 bases and J 5 bases; nucleotides not matched to a gene: 10. In germline, CDR1 is LNHDA, CDR2 SQIVND (reference sequence). This chain's CDR3 is CASRWTGVDQPQHF. CDR3 nucleotide sequence: TGTGCCAGCCGCTGGACAGGTGTTGATCAGCCCCAGCATTTT.

The gene calls are TRBV7-9 and TRBJ2-1; perhaps TRBD1 as D (5 bases). The CDR3 has 14 residues. Trimming removed 5 bases at V and 5 bases at J, with 13 bases between. CDR1 SEHNR and CDR2 FQNEAQ come from the germline V gene (reference sequence). The CDR3 spells CASSRGAGNNEQFF. The CDR3 DNA follows: TGTGCCAGCAGCCGTGGGGCAGGAAACAATGAGCAGTTCTTC.

The J gene is TRBJ1-6, the V gene TRBV7-6, with D perhaps matching TRBD1 (6 bases). Germline-derived CDR1 and CDR2 are SGHVS and FNYEAQ. V lost 5 bases and J 8 bases, leaving 10 bases between the germline ends. This CDR3 comprises 13 residues. Here the CDR3 reads CASSPGQYSPLHF. In DNA form, the CDR3 reads TGTGCCAGCAGCCCTGGACAGTATTCACCCCTCCACTTT.

The sample holds many counts of this clonotype. The chain's CDR3 is CASSPGPTNTGELFF. The CDR3 bases are TGTGCCAGCAGCCCGGGACCTACGAACACCGGGGAGCTGTTTTTT. The gene calls are TRBV7-8 and TRBJ2-2; D may correspond to TRBD1 or TRBD2 (5 bases each). Germline-derived CDR1 and CDR2 are SGHVS and FQNEAQ. The V and J ends lost 5 bases and 0 bases respectively, with 10 bases between them. The CDR3 is made up of 15 amino acids.